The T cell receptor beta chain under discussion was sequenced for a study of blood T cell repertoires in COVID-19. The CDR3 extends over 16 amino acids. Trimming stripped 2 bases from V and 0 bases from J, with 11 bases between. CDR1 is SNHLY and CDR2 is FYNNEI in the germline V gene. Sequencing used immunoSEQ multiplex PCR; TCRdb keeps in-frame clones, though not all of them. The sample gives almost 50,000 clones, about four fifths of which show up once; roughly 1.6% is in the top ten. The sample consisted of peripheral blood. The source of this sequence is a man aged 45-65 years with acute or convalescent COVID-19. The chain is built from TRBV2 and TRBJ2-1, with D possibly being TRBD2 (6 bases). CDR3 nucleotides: TGTGCCAGCAGTGAACGCGGGGCGAGCTCCTACAATGAGCAGTTCTTC. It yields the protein CASSERGASSYNEQFF.